This T cell receptor (beta chain) was documented in a study of blood T cell repertoires in COVID-19. This clone was recorded a few times. V dropped 3 bases and J dropped 6; count of bases not matched to a gene: 5. CDR1 is DFQATT and CDR2 is SNEGSKA in the germline V gene (reference sequence). The CDR3 spans 13 residues. Only in-frame clones appear in the TCRdb table, and some are missing; sequencing was by immunoSEQ multiplex PCR. The repertoire holds around 240,000 clones, with roughly 81% as singletons. This chain uses TRBV20-1 with TRBJ1-5, with 7 nucleotides matching TRBD1. The sequencing input was peripheral blood. This receptor was obtained from a man aged 35 to 55 with acute or convalescent COVID-19. CDR3 coding DNA: TGCAGTGCTAGTAGGGGGGACAGTCAGCCCCAGCATTTT. Translated: CSASRGDSQPQHF.